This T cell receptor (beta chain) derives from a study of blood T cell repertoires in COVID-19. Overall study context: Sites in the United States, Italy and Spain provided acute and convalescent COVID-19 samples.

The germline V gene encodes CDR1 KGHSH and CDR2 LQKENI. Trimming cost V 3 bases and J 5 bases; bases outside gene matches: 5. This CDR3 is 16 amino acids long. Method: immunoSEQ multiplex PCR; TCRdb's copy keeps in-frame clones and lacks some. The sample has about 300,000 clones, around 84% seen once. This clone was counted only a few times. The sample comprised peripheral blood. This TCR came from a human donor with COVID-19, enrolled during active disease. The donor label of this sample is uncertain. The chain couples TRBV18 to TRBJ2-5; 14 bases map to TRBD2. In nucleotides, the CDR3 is TGTGCCAGCTCACCCGGGACTAGCGGGAGACGGGAGACCCAGTACTTC. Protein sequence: CASSPGTSGRRETQYF.